Following are 27 T cell receptor beta chains from one sample sequenced in a study of beta chain features in type 1 diabetes. cDNA synthesis used the whole RNA isolate, giving expressed TCRB sequences. TCRdb's copy holds only in-frame clones and misses some; the assay was immunoSEQ multiplex PCR. The top ten clones hold 2% to 3% of a sample with about 28,000 clones, roughly two thirds of them seen once. Their recognized antigens are unknown. Whole-study results and caveats: TCRB CDR3s were moderately but significantly shorter in Type 1 diabetes patients in all four CD4+ subsets.

Sequencing was done on a sample of Tregs from blood. Receptor source: a woman younger than 45 with type 1 diabetes.

This chain connects TRBV29-1 to TRBJ1-1; D ambiguous. The CDR3 totals 12 residues. V lost 4 bases, J lost 1 base, and 7 bases lay in between. The germline gives CDR1 SQVTM, CDR2 ANQGSEA. The CDR3 protein is CSVGRQNTEAFF. Here the CDR3 DNA reads TGCAGCGTTGGACGACAGAACACTGAAGCTTTCTTT.

V usage is TRBV30 and J usage is TRBJ2-7; weak D call: TRBD2 (6 bases). Germline V CDR1 and CDR2: GTSNPN, SVGIG (reference sequence). V lost 5 bases and J lost 1, with 9 bases in between. This CDR3 has 12 residues. The CDR3 sequence: CAWGRGSYEQYF. CDR3 bases: TGTGCCTGGGGGCGGGGTTCCTACGAGCAGTACTTC.

The rearrangement links TRBV7-2 to TRBJ2-2; D remains ambiguous. There are 14 residues in the CDR3. Germline V gives CDR1 SGHTA, CDR2 FQGNSA. V was trimmed by 2 bases and J by 4 bases, leaving 8 bases between them. For the CDR3, the DNA is TGTGCCAGCAGCTTAATGCGGAGCACCGGGGAGCTGTTTTTT. It yields the protein CASSLMRSTGELFF.

In this sample, this clone turned up a few times. The chain joins TRBV18 to TRBJ1-5; D is ambiguous. The CDR3 runs 13 residues. Germline values: CDR1 KGHSH, CDR2 LQKENI. Between the trimmed V and J ends, which lost 3 bases and 5 bases, there was a span of 8 bases. The CDR3 loop is CASSPREDQPQHF. The DNA of the CDR3 is TGTGCCAGCTCACCTCGAGAGGATCAGCCCCAGCATTTT.

The rearrangement links TRBV11-1 to TRBJ2-1, with D maybe TRBD2 (6 bases). CDR1 is SGHAT, CDR2 FQDESV, per germline (reference sequence). Trimming removed 5 bases at V and 6 bases at J, with 17 bases between. This CDR3 comprises 15 residues. CDR3 residues: CASSGAGLKFNEQFF. Written as DNA, the CDR3 is TGTGCCAGCAGCGGGGCGGGACTGAAATTCAATGAGCAGTTCTTC.

V and J are TRBV6-1 and TRBJ2-5; perhaps TRBD1 as D (6 bases). Trimming cost V 5 bases and J 1 base, with 14 bases left between them. CDR1 and CDR2 (germline): MNHNS, SASEGT. The CDR3 extends over 15 amino acids. In DNA form, the CDR3 reads TGTGCCAGCAGTTTTACAGGGCCCGTCCAAGAGACCCAGTACTTC. This translates into CASSFTGPVQETQYF.

The CDR3 DNA is TGCGCCAGCAGCTTAGGGGACAGGGGCAAGGAAGCTTTCTTT. Its translation is CASSLGDRGKEAFF. The rearrangement joins TRBV5-1 to TRBJ1-1, with 10 nucleotides matching TRBD1. Germline values: CDR1 SGHRS, CDR2 YFSETQ. With V trimmed by 2 bases and J by 8 bases, 6 bases remained unmatched. This CDR3 comprises 14 residues.

This chain links TRBV5-6 with TRBJ1-1; 8 bases line up with TRBD1. This CDR3 contains 16 residues. V gave up 4 bases and J gave up 0 bases; unmatched junction bases: 8. The V gene's germline CDR1 is SGHDT and CDR2 YYEEEE. The CDR3 here is CASSLRTGWMNTEAFF. CDR3 bases: TGTGCCAGCAGCCTCCGGACAGGGTGGATGAACACTGAAGCTTTCTTT.

This clone was observed once. Here the CDR3 DNA reads TGTGCCAGCAGTTTTCGCAGGGGCGGGGAGACCCAGTACTTC. This sequence encodes CASSFRRGGETQYF. The chain combines TRBV28 with TRBJ2-5; TRBD1 might be the D (6 bases). The V gene's germline CDR1 is MDHEN and CDR2 SYDVKM. V lost 3 bases to trimming and J lost 5 bases, with 13 bases between them. This CDR3 comprises 14 residues.

CDR3 amino acids: CASRNTGGGYGYTF. For the CDR3, the DNA is TGTGCCAGCAGAAACACAGGGGGGGGCTATGGCTACACCTTC. The rearrangement uses TRBV6-1 and TRBJ1-2; 8 nucleotides agree with TRBD1. The J segment lost 4 bases and the V segment lost 6 bases, leaving 7 bases of the junction unmatched. The CDR3 totals 14 residues. In germline, CDR1 is MNHNS, CDR2 SASEGT.

V is TRBV4-1 and J is TRBJ1-2, with 7 nucleotides matching TRBD1. The germline gives CDR1 MGHRA, CDR2 YSYEKL. Trimming cost V 5 bases and J 3 bases; bases outside gene matches: 9. This CDR3 contains 15 residues. Here the CDR3 reads CASSRGTVGDYGYTF. CDR3 bases: TGCGCCAGCAGCAGGGGGACAGTAGGAGACTATGGCTACACCTTC.

V gene TRBV6-1 combines with J gene TRBJ1-1; no clear D gene. Germline lookup yields CDR1 MNHNS and CDR2 SASEGT. This CDR3 has 13 amino acids. Trimming stripped 6 bases from V and 1 base from J, with 9 bases between. As DNA, the CDR3 is TGTGCCAGCAGCAAAGCAGGGAACACTGAAGCTTTCTTT. Translating gives CASSKAGNTEAFF.

The chain couples TRBV25-1 to TRBJ2-1, with 12 bases that match TRBD2. V shed 5 bases and J 10 bases; nucleotides not matched to a gene: 6. This CDR3 comprises 14 residues. CDR1 is MGHDK and CDR2 is SYGVNS in the germline V gene. The CDR3 loop reads CASSILAGGGEQFF. CDR3 coding DNA: TGTGCCAGCAGTATACTAGCGGGAGGTGGCGAGCAGTTCTTC.

The rearrangement uses TRBV7-9 and TRBJ2-1; TRBD2 aligns across 8 bases. The CDR3 has 17 residues. V lost 5 bases and J lost 0; bases outside the gene matches: 9. The germline V gene encodes CDR1 SEHNR and CDR2 FQNEAQ (reference sequence). CDR3: CASSLLSGKSSYNEQFF. CDR3 DNA sequence: TGTGCCAGCAGCCTCCTTAGCGGGAAGAGCTCCTACAATGAGCAGTTCTTC. Full variable domain (missing parts from reference TRBV7-9 and TRBJ2-1): DTGVSQNPRHKITKRGQNVTFRCDPISEHNRLYWYRQTLGQGPEFLTYFQNEAQLEKSRLLSDRFSAERPKGSFSTLEIQRTEQGDSAMYLCASSLLSGKSSYNEQFFGPGTRLTVL.

The chain joins TRBV19 to TRBJ2-1, with 9 bases lining up with TRBD2. CDR3 length: 15 residues. V lost 6 bases to trimming and J lost 6 bases; unmatched junction nucleotides: 9. Germline values: CDR1 LNHDA, CDR2 SQIVND (reference sequence). As DNA, the CDR3 is TGTGCCAGTAGACCCCTAGCGGGAAAAACCAATGAGCAGTTCTTC. Amino acids: CASRPLAGKTNEQFF. Together with reference TRBV19 and TRBJ2-1, the CDR3 gives the full variable domain: DGGITQSPKYLFRKEGQNVTLSCEQNLNHDAMYWYRQDPGQGLRLIYYSQIVNDFQKGDIAEGYSVSREKKESFPLTVTSAQKNPTAFYLCASRPLAGKTNEQFFGPGTRLTVL.

As DNA, the CDR3 is TGCGCCAGCAGCTTGACCACAGGGGCGGCTTACGAGCAGTACTTC. Amino acid sequence: CASSLTTGAAYEQYF. This chain links TRBV5-1 with TRBJ2-5; 7 bases line up with TRBD1. Matching the DNA end better, TRBJ2-7 makes the J call doubtful. The germline V gene encodes CDR1 SGHRS and CDR2 YFSETQ. The CDR3 runs to 15 residues.

The gene calls are TRBV29-1 and TRBJ2-1, with D hard to call. Germline-derived CDR1 and CDR2 are SQVTM and ANQGSEA. V shed 5 bases and J shed 0 bases, with 8 bases lying between them. This CDR3 spans 13 amino acids. CDR3: CSVSRSSYNEQFF. For the CDR3, the DNA is TGCAGCGTTTCTCGGAGCTCCTACAATGAGCAGTTCTTC.

This clone came up a few times. The chain combines TRBV7-9 with TRBJ2-7; 8 positions match TRBD1. Germline-derived CDR1 and CDR2 are SEHNR and FQNEAQ (reference sequence). This CDR3 has 16 residues. V lost 0 bases and J lost 4; bases outside the gene matches: 8. CDR3 region: CASSLAKHRGDYEQYF. DNA for the CDR3: TGTGCCAGCAGCTTAGCTAAGCACAGGGGGGATTACGAGCAGTACTTC.

There are a few counts of this clone. The CDR3 coding sequence is TGCAGCGTTGGGGTGACAAGAGGCTACACCTTC. The encoded protein is CSVGVTRGYTF. The V gene is TRBV29-1, the J gene TRBJ1-2, with D unresolved. CDR1 is SQVTM and CDR2 is ANQGSEA in the germline V gene. The CDR3 sequence is 11 residues long. The V gene lost 4 bases and the J gene lost 8 bases, with 11 bases spanning the gap.

The chain carries TRBV27 and TRBJ2-7, with D possibly TRBD1 on 5 matching bases. CDR3 length equals 12 residues. V dropped 5 bases and J dropped 4 bases, with 9 bases sitting between them. CDR1 and CDR2 (germline): MNHEY, SMNVEV (reference sequence). This chain's CDR3 is CASSNQGYEQYF. DNA for the CDR3: TGTGCCAGCAGTAACCAGGGTTACGAGCAGTACTTC.

CDR3 region: CASSVGSGLAGVGELFF. The CDR3, as DNA: TGTGCCAGCAGCGTCGGTTCAGGACTAGCGGGGGTCGGGGAGCTGTTTTTT. The V call is TRBV9, the J call TRBJ2-2; 13 bases are a match to TRBD2. Germline V gives CDR1 SGDLS, CDR2 YYNGEE. The CDR3 totals 17 residues. With V trimmed by 2 bases and J by 7 bases, 8 bases remained unmatched. The entire variable domain, with the rest obtained from reference TRBV9 and TRBJ2-2, is as follows: DSGVTQTPKHLITATGQRVTLRCSPRSGDLSVYWYQQSLDQGLQFLIQYYNGEERAKGNILERFSAQQFPDLHSELNLSSLELGDSALYFCASSVGSGLAGVGELFFGEGSRLTVL.

The sample holds one count of this clone. V usage is TRBV11-2 and J usage is TRBJ2-3; no definite D call. V gave up 4 bases and J gave up 10 bases, with 9 bases separating them. Germline CDR1 reads SGHAT; CDR2 reads FQNNGV. The CDR3 covers 11 residues. The CDR3: CASSSTGSQYF. DNA for the CDR3: TGTGCCAGCAGCTCGACTGGATCGCAGTATTTT.

This clone was counted a single time. The chain links TRBV19 to TRBJ2-7, with D perhaps TRBD1 (6 bases). Germline CDR1 reads LNHDA; CDR2 reads SQIVND (reference sequence). The CDR3 length is 16 residues. V was pared by 3 bases and J by 4 bases, with 19 bases between. The CDR3, as DNA: TGTGCCAGTAGTATTAGGGGGTATCGGAACGAGTACGAGCAGTACTTC. Encoded protein: CASSIRGYRNEYEQYF.

The chain is built from TRBV6-5 and TRBJ2-5; 10 positions agree with TRBD2. The assigned J gene may be wrong: the sequence end matches TRBJ2-7 better. The CDR3 length is 15 residues. Germline loops: CDR1 MNHEY, CDR2 SVGAGI. CDR3: CASRVSSGSFYEQYF. CDR3 sequence (DNA): TGTGCCAGCAGGGTATCTAGCGGGAGTTTCTACGAGCAGTACTTC.

The V gene is TRBV5-5, the J gene TRBJ1-1; D is perhaps TRBD1 (6 bases). Germline V gene lookup returns CDR1 SGHKS and CDR2 YYEKEE (reference sequence). This CDR3 contains 14 residues. Between the trimmed V and J ends, which lost 4 bases and 1 base, there was a span of 11 bases. The CDR3 protein is CASSPGQPNTEAFF. The CDR3 DNA reads TGTGCCAGCAGCCCTGGACAGCCGAACACTGAAGCTTTCTTT.

V usage is TRBV6-1 and J usage is TRBJ1-2, with D hard to call. CDR3 size: 13 residues. Germline CDR1 MNHNS, CDR2 SASEGT. The V end was cut by 7 bases, the J end by 8 bases, with 17 bases between. CDR3 protein: CASISAGAFGYTF. The CDR3 bases are TGTGCCAGCATTTCAGCGGGCGCCTTCGGCTACACCTTC.

V gene TRBV5-1 combines with J gene TRBJ2-1; 9 bases are a match to TRBD2. The CDR3 consists of 15 residues. Unmatched junction bases numbered 4, after V lost 0 bases and J lost 6 bases. The germline V gene encodes CDR1 SGHRS and CDR2 YFSETQ. The CDR3 sequence: CASSLGLAGINEQFF. CDR3 DNA: TGCGCCAGCAGCTTGGGCCTAGCGGGGATCAATGAGCAGTTCTTC. The full variable domain, completed using reference TRBV5-1 and TRBJ2-1, is KAGVTQTPRYLIKTRGQQVTLSCSPISGHRSVSWYQQTPGQGLQFLFEYFSETQRNKGNFPGRFSGRQFSNSRSEMNVSTLELGDSALYLCASSLGLAGINEQFFGPGTRLTVL.